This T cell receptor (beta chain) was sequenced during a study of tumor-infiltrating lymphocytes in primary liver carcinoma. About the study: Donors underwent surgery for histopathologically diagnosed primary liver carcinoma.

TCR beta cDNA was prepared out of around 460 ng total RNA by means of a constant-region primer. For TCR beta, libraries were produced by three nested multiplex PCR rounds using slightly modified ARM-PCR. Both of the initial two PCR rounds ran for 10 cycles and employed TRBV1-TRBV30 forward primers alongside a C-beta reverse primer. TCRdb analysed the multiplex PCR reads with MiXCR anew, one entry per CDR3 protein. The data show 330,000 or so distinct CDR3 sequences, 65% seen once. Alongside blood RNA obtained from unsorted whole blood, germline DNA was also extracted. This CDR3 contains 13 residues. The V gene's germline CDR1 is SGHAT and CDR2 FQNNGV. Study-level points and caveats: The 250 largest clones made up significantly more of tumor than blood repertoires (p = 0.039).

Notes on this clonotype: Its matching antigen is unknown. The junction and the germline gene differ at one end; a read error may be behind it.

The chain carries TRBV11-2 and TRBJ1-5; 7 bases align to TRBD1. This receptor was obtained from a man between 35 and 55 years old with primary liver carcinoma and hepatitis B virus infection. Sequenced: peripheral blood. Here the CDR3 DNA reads TGCGCCAGCCGCGTAAGACAGGGATTGCCCCAGCATTTT. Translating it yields CASRVRQGLPQHF.